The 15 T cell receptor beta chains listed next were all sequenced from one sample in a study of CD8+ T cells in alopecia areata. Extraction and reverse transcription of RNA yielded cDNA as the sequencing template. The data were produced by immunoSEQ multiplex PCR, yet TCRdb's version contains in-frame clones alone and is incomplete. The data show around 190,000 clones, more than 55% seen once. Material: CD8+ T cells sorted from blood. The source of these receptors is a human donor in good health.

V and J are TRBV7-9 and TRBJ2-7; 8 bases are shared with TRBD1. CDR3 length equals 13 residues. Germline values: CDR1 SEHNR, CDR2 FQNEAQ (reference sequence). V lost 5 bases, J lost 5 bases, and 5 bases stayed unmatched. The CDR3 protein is CASSPDRDHEQYF. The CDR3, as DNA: TGTGCCAGCAGCCCGGACAGGGACCACGAGCAGTACTTC.

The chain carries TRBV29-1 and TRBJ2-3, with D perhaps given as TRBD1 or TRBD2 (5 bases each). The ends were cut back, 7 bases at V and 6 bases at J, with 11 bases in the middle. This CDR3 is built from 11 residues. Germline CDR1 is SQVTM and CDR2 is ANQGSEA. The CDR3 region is CSAPEGDTQYF. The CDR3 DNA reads TGCAGCGCCCCCGAGGGGGATACGCAGTATTTT.

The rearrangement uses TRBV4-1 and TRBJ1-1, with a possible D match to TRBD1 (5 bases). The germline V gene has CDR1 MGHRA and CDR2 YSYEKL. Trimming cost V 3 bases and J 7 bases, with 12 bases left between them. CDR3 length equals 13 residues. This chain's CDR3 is CASSHVWGREAFF. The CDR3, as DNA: TGCGCCAGCAGCCATGTGTGGGGACGTGAAGCTTTCTTT.

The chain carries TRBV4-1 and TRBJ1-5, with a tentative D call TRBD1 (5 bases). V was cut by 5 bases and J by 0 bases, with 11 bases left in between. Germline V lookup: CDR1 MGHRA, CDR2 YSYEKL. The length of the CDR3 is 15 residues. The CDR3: CASSDTGYSNQPQHF. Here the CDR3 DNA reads TGCGCCAGCAGCGACACAGGCTATAGCAATCAGCCCCAGCATTTT.

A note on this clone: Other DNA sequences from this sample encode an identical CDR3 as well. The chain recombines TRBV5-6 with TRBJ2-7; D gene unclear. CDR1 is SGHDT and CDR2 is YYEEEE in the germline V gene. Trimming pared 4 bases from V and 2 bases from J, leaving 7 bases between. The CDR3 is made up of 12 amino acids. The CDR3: CASSLGTYEQYF. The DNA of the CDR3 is TGTGCCAGCAGCCTAGGAACCTACGAGCAGTACTTC.

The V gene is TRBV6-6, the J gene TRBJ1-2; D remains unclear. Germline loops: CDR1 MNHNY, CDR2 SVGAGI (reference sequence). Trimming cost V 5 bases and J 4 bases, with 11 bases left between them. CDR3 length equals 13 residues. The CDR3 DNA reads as TGTGCCAGCAGTGCCGGGAGGGTCTATGGCTACACCTTC. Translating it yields CASSAGRVYGYTF.

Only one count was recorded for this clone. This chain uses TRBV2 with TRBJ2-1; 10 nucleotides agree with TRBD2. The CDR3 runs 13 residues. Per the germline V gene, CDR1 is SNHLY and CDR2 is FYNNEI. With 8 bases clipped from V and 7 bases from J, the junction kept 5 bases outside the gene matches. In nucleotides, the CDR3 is TGTGCCAGCCCTAGCGGGGGAAGAAATGAGCAGTTCTTC. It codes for CASPSGGRNEQFF.

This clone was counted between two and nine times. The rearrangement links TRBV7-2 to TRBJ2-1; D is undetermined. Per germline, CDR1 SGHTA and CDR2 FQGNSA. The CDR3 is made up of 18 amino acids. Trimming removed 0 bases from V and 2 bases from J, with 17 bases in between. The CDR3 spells CASSLASLAGPPYNEQFF. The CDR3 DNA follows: TGTGCCAGCAGCTTAGCCTCGCTTGCCGGCCCACCCTACAATGAGCAGTTCTTC. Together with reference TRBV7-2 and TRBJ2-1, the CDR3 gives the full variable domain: GAGVSQSPSNKVTEKGKDVELRCDPISGHTALYWYRQSLGQGLEFLIYFQGNSAPDKSGLPSDRFSAERTGGSVSTLTIQRTQQEDSAVYLCASSLASLAGPPYNEQFFGPGTRLTVL.

The CDR3, as DNA: TGTGCCAGCAGCCCACTTGGACTAGCGGGGGAGACCCAGTACTTC. Encoded protein: CASSPLGLAGETQYF. This chain links TRBV4-2 with TRBJ2-5; 12 nucleotides agree with TRBD2. Losses at the gene ends were 4 bases for V and 5 bases for J; bases not matched to a gene: 5. Germline CDR1 and CDR2: LGHNA and YNFKEQ. The CDR3 consists of 15 residues.

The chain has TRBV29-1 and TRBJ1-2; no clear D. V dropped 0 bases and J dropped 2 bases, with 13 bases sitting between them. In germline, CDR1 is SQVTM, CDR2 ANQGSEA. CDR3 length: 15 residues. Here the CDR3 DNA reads TGCAGCGTTGAAGATCATAGGAATGCAAACTATGGCTACACCTTC. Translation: CSVEDHRNANYGYTF.

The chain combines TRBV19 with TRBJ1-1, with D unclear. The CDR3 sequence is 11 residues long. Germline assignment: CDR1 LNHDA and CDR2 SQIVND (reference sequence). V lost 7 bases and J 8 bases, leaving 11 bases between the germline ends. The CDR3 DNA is TGTGCCAGTACCCCTGGGAGGGAAGCTTTCTTT. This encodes CASTPGREAFF.

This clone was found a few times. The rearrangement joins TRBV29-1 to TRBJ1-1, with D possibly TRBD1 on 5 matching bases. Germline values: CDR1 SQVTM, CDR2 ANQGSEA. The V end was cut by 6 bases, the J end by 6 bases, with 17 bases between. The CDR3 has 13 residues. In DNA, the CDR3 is TGCAGCGTGGACACAGACACAGGACCTGAAGCTTTCTTT. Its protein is CSVDTDTGPEAFF.

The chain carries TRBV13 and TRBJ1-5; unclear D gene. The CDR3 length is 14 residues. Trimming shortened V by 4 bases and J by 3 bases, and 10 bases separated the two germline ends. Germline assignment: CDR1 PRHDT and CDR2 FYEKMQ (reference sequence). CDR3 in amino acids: CASSSGRTNQPQHF. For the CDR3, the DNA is TGTGCCAGCAGCTCAGGACGGACCAATCAGCCCCAGCATTTT.

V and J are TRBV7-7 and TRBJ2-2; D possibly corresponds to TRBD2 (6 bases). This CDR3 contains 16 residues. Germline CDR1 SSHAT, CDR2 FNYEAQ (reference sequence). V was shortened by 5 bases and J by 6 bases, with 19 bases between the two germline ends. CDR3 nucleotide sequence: TGTGCCAGCAGCGTTTATGGGACGGGGGACGCCGGGGAGCTGTTTTTT. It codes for CASSVYGTGDAGELFF. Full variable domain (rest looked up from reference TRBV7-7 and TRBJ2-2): GAGVSQSPRYKVTKRGQDVTLRCDPISSHATLYWYQQALGQGPEFLTYFNYEAQPDKSGLPSDRFSAERPEGSISTLTIQRTEQRDSAMYRCASSVYGTGDAGELFFGEGSRLTVL.

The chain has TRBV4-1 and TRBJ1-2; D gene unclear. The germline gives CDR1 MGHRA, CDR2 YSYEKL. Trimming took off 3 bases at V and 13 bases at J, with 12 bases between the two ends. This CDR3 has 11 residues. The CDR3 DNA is TGCGCCAGCAGCCATGAGGCGGGTCCCACCTTC. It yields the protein CASSHEAGPTF.